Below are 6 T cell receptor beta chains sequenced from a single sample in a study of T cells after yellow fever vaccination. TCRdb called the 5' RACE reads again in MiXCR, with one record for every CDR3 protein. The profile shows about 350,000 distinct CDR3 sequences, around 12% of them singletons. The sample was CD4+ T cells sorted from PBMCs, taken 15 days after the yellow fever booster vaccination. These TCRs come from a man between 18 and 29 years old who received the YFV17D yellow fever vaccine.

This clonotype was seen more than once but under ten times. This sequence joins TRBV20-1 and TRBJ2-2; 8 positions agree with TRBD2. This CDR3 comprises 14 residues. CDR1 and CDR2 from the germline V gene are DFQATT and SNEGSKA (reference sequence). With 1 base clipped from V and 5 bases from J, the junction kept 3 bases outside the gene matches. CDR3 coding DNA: TGCAGTGCTAGAGTTGGCGGGGGGACCGGGGAGCTGTTTTTT. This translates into CSARVGGGTGELFF.

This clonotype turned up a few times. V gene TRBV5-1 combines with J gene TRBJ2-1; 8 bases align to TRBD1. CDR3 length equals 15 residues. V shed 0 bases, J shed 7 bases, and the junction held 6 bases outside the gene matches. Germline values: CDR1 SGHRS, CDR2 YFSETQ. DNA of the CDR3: TGCGCCAGCAGCTTGGGGGACAGGTTTTCTAATGAGCAGTTCTTC. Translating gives CASSLGDRFSNEQFF.

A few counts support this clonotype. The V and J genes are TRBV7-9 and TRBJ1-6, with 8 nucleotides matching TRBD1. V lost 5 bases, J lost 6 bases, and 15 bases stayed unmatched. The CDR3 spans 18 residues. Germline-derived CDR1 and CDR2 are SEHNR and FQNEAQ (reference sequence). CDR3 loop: CASSGGTGFAPGNSPLHF. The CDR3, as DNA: TGTGCCAGCAGCGGGGGGACAGGCTTCGCACCCGGTAATTCACCCCTCCACTTT.

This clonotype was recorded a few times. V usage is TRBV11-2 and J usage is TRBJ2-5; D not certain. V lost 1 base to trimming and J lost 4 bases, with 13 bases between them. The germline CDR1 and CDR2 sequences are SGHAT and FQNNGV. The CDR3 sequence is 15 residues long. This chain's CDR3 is CASSLGFPPRETQYF. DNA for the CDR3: TGTGCCAGCAGCTTAGGTTTCCCCCCGAGAGAGACCCAGTACTTC.

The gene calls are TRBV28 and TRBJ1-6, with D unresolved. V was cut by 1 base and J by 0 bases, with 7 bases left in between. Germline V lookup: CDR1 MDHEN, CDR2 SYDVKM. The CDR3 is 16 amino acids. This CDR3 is CASSLSEGSYNSPLHF. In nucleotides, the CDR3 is TGTGCCAGCAGTTTATCGGAGGGCTCCTATAATTCACCCCTCCACTTT.

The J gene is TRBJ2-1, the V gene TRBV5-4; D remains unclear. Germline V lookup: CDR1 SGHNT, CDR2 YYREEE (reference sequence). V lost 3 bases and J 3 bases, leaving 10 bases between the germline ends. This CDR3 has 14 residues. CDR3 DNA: TGTGCCAGCAGCTCGGCTAGTAGCTACAATGAGCAGTTCTTC. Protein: CASSSASSYNEQFF.